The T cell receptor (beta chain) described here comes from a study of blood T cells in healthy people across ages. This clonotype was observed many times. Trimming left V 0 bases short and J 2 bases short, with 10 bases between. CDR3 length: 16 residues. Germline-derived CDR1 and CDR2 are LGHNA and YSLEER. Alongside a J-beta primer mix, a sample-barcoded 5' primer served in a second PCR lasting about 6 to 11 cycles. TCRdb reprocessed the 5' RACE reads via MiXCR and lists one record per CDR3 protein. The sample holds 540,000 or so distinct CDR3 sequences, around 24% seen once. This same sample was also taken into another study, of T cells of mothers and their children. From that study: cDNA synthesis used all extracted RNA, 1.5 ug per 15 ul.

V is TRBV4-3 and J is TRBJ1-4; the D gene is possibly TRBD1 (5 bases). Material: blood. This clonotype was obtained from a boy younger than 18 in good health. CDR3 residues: CASSQEGGFTNEKLFF. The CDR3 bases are TGCGCCAGCAGCCAAGAGGGGGGATTCACTAATGAAAAACTGTTTTTT.